Listed here are 18 T cell receptor beta chains from one sample, sequenced in a study of Graves' ophthalmopathy and Graves' hyperthyroidism. Amplification of TCR beta CDR3 regions used RNA transcripts. The authors performed first-round RT-PCR with HTBI primers and then a second-round multiplex PCR. TCRdb re-called the multiplex PCR reads with MiXCR, one entry per CDR3 protein. In the table there are some 350,000 distinct CDR3 sequences, 17% of which are singletons. Sequencing was carried out using peripheral blood. The receptors were gathered from an adult woman with stable Graves' hyperthyroidism.

This clonotype was detected ten times or more. The gene calls are TRBV2 and TRBJ1-1; no clear D gene. The CDR3 runs 14 residues. Trimming removed 10 bases from V and 2 bases from J, with 17 bases in between. CDR1 and CDR2 from the germline V gene are SNHLY and FYNNEI. The CDR3 coding sequence is TGTGCCAAAAGAACTTTATCGGCCAACACTGAAGCTTTCTTT. Translated: CAKRTLSANTEAFF.

This clonotype appeared many times. This chain joins TRBV6-5 and TRBJ2-7; D remains ambiguous. The CDR3 is 15 residues long. The V and J ends lost 0 bases and 0 bases respectively, with 9 bases between them. CDR1 and CDR2 from the germline V gene are MNHEY and SVGAGI. The CDR3 here is CASSYSRETSYEQYF. In nucleotides, the CDR3 is TGTGCCAGCAGTTACTCTCGCGAAACCTCCTACGAGCAGTACTTC.

This clonotype has just a few counts. V usage is TRBV6-1 and J usage is TRBJ1-5; no clear D. This CDR3 has 13 amino acids. Trimming left V 7 bases short and J 0 bases short, with 7 bases between. The germline CDR1 and CDR2 sequences are MNHNS and SASEGT. The CDR3: CASTGDSNQPQHF. As DNA, the CDR3 is TGTGCCAGCACCGGGGATAGCAATCAGCCCCAGCATTTT.

In this sample, this clonotype turned up a few times. The genes are TRBV20-1 and TRBJ2-7; TRBD2 matches 9 bases. Germline CDR1 and CDR2: DFQATT and SNEGSKA (reference sequence). Trimming took 0 bases from V and 11 from J; bases not matched to a gene: 5. This CDR3 is 12 amino acids long. The CDR3 DNA sequence: TGCAGTGCTAGAGATTGGGCGGGAGGGGAGTACTTC. Translated, it gives CSARDWAGGEYF.

This clonotype was counted many times. This chain uses TRBV9 with TRBJ1-2, with no clear D. Germline CDR1 is SGDLS and CDR2 is YYNGEE. The CDR3 has 14 residues. Deletions cut 2 bases from V and 0 bases from J, with 8 bases between. Here the CDR3 reads CASSVDLANYGYTF. CDR3 DNA sequence: TGTGCCAGCAGCGTGGACCTTGCTAACTATGGCTACACCTTC.

This clonotype has a count of ten or more. The chain's CDR3 is CASSLRNSYEQYF. The CDR3, as DNA: TGTGCCAGCAGTTTACGGAACTCCTACGAGCAGTACTTC. The J gene is TRBJ2-7, the V gene TRBV27; no clear D gene. V lost 2 bases, J lost 0 bases, and 5 bases lay in between. The germline V gene has CDR1 MNHEY and CDR2 SMNVEV (reference sequence). This CDR3 comprises 13 residues.

This clonotype was counted at least ten times. The chain recombines TRBV19 with TRBJ2-2; D is undetermined. The V end was cut by 6 bases, the J end by 4 bases, with 9 bases between. Germline V lookup: CDR1 LNHDA, CDR2 SQIVND (reference sequence). CDR3 length: 13 amino acids. CDR3 protein: CASSPTLTGELFF. The CDR3 DNA reads as TGTGCCAGTAGCCCGACCCTCACCGGGGAGCTGTTTTTT.

This clonotype was seen ten or more times. The J gene is TRBJ2-6, the V gene TRBV6-5; D call uncertain. The CDR3 is made up of 13 amino acids. The V gene lost 6 bases and the J gene lost 4 bases, with 7 bases spanning the gap. CDR1 and CDR2 (germline): MNHEY, SVGAGI. In DNA form, the CDR3 reads TGTGCCAGCAGCAAAGGGGGGGCCAACGTCCTGACTTTC. It codes for CASSKGGANVLTF.

Concerning this clonotype itself: A much larger clone differs by one base, so this may be a read error. The chain joins TRBV7-2 to TRBJ2-5; D call uncertain. The germline CDR1 and CDR2 sequences are SGHTA and FQGNSA. CDR3 length: 14 residues. Deletions cut 1 base from V and 5 bases from J, with 11 bases between. DNA of the CDR3: TGTGCCAGCAGCTTAGAGACGGTAGGGGAGACCCAGTACTTC. It translates to CASSLETVGETQYF. Complete variable domain (other parts from reference TRBV7-2 and TRBJ2-5): GAGVSQSPSNKVTEKGKDVELRCDPISGHTALYWYRQSLGQGLEFLIYFQGNSAPDKSGLPSDRFSAERTGGSVSTLTIQRTQQEDSAVYLCASSLETVGETQYFGPGTRLLVL.

This clonotype appeared many times. The rearrangement uses TRBV4-1 and TRBJ2-7; D might be TRBD2 (6 bases). Trimming left V 2 bases short and J 0 bases short, with 14 bases between. In germline, CDR1 is MGHRA, CDR2 YSYEKL. The CDR3 has 16 residues. CDR3 DNA: TGCGCCAGCAGCCAATATGATAGCGGAAGCTCCTACGAGCAGTACTTC. Protein sequence: CASSQYDSGSSYEQYF.

The sample holds many counts of this clonotype. The chain carries TRBV4-1 and TRBJ1-2; D unclear. CDR1 and CDR2 from the germline V gene are MGHRA and YSYEKL. The CDR3 consists of 17 residues. Trimming cost V 3 bases and J 2 bases, with 19 bases left between them. The CDR3: CASSQADLGFSNYGYTF. The CDR3 region has the DNA TGCGCCAGCAGCCAGGCCGATCTCGGGTTCTCCAACTATGGCTACACCTTC.

This clonotype has ten or more counts. CDR3 amino acids: CASRVAGSGTDTQYF. The CDR3 DNA reads TGTGCCAGCAGAGTAGCGGGGTCAGGGACAGATACGCAGTATTTT. The chain joins TRBV12-3 or TRBV12-4 to TRBJ2-3; 8 positions match TRBD2. With V trimmed by 6 bases and J by 3 bases, 8 bases remained unmatched. The CDR3 runs to 15 residues.

The chain has TRBV4-2 and TRBJ2-1; 12 nucleotides align to TRBD2. CDR3 size: 15 residues. Looked up from germline, CDR1 is LGHNA and CDR2 is YNFKEQ. With V trimmed by 2 bases and J by 6 bases, 2 bases remained unmatched. Here the CDR3 reads CASSQTSGRSNEQFF. The DNA for the CDR3 is TGTGCCAGCAGCCAAACTAGCGGGAGGAGCAATGAGCAGTTCTTC.

This clonotype was detected many times. A clone one base away is much larger, so this may be a read error. This rearrangement joins TRBV7-2 to TRBJ2-5, with D perhaps being TRBD1 or TRBD2 (6 bases each). This CDR3 is built from 11 residues. Germline V lookup: CDR1 SGHTA, CDR2 FQGNSA. This CDR3 is CASREGEIQYF. CDR3 bases: TGTGCCAGCAGGGAGGGGGAGATCCAGTACTTC.

This clonotype was seen repeatedly, ten times or more. V usage is TRBV13 and J usage is TRBJ2-7; TRBD2 is a possible D gene (5 bases). This CDR3 has 15 residues. Germline CDR1 and CDR2: PRHDT and FYEKMQ (reference sequence). Trimming took 0 bases from V and 1 from J, leaving 10 bases between them. This chain's CDR3 is CASSLGARLSYEQYF. The CDR3 DNA reads as TGTGCCAGCAGCTTAGGGGCCAGACTATCCTACGAGCAGTACTTC.

This clonotype has a count of ten or more. This chain joins TRBV15 and TRBJ2-7; D gene unclear. The germline V and J ends were trimmed by 1 base and 3 bases, with 10 bases remaining between them. The CDR3 runs 14 residues. Germline CDR1 LNHNV, CDR2 YYDKDF (reference sequence). The CDR3 loop is CATSRAGGYYEQYF. CDR3 bases: TGTGCCACCAGCAGAGCGGGTGGATACTACGAGCAGTACTTC. The whole variable domain, remainder taken from reference TRBV15 and TRBJ2-7, is DAMVIQNPRYQVTQFGKPVTLSCSQTLNHNVMYWYQQKSSQAPKLLFHYYDKDFNNEADTPDNFQSRRPNTSFCFLDIRSPGLGDTAMYLCATSRAGGYYEQYFGPGTRLTVT.

The table lists this clonotype with many counts. This rearrangement joins TRBV12-3 or TRBV12-4 to TRBJ1-3; D is unclear. Trimming stripped 2 bases from V and 0 bases from J, with 14 bases between. The CDR3 covers 17 residues. The CDR3 region is CASSLIWSSYSGNTIYF. The CDR3 DNA follows: TGTGCCAGCAGTTTAATATGGTCCAGCTACTCTGGAAACACCATATATTTT.

Notes on this clonotype: This clone may be a read error of a much larger clone one base away. The rearrangement joins TRBV12-3 or TRBV12-4 to TRBJ1-1; no clear D. This CDR3 is 15 amino acids long. The CDR3 spells CASSMSGDLNTEACF. The CDR3, as DNA: TGTGCCAGCAGTATGAGCGGGGATTTGAACACTGAAGCTTGCTTT.